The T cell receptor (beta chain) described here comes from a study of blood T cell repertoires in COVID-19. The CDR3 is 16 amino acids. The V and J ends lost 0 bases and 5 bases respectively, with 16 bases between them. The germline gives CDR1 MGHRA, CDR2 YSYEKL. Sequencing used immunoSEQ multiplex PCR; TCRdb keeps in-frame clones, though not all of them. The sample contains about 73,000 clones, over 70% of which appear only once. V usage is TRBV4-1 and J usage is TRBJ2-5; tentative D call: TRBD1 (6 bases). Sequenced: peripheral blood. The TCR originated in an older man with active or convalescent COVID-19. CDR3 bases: TGCGCCAGCAGCCAAGATGGATCAGGGGCTTGGGAGACCCAGTACTTC. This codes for CASSQDGSGAWETQYF.